One sample yielded the 19 T cell receptor beta chains listed below, sequenced in a study of control samples from healthy donors and cancer patients. TCRdb's table, derived via immunoSEQ multiplex PCR, lists solely in-frame clones and lacks some. The data show about 110,000 clones, about 80% seen once. Sequencing was carried out using blood. The receptors derive from a man aged 18-30 years in good health.

In nucleotides, the CDR3 is TGTGCCAGCAGTGAAGGGACAGGACTTAATCAGCCCCAGCATTTT. This gives the protein CASSEGTGLNQPQHF. V is TRBV6-1 and J is TRBJ1-5; 7 bases line up with TRBD1. CDR3 length: 15 residues. Germline CDR1 MNHNS, CDR2 SASEGT. J lost 4 bases, V lost 1 base, and 4 bases had no gene match.

The V call is TRBV19, the J call TRBJ1-5; 7 bases match TRBD1. The CDR3 has 17 amino acids. The germline V gene encodes CDR1 LNHDA and CDR2 SQIVND (reference sequence). After removal of 5 bases from V and 0 bases from J, the junction contained 10 bases not matched to a gene. CDR3 protein: CASSVEGAAYSNQPQHF. The CDR3, as DNA: TGTGCCAGTAGTGTGGAGGGGGCGGCATATAGCAATCAGCCCCAGCATTTT.

The rearrangement uses TRBV5-1 and TRBJ2-5; perhaps TRBD2 as D (5 bases). The CDR3 loop spans 15 amino acids. CDR1 SGHRS and CDR2 YFSETQ come from the germline V gene. The V and J ends lost 0 bases and 5 bases respectively, with 14 bases between them. For the CDR3, the DNA is TGCGCCAGCAGCTTGGCGTGGCAGGAGGCCGAGACCCAGTACTTC. Amino acid sequence: CASSLAWQEAETQYF.

The chain joins TRBV6-5 to TRBJ1-2; TRBD1 agrees at 9 bases. The V gene end was trimmed by 6 bases and the J gene end by 6 bases; junction bases not matched to a gene: 11. There are 15 residues in the CDR3. Germline values: CDR1 MNHEY, CDR2 SVGAGI. The DNA of the CDR3 is TGTGCCAGCAGACCGGACTACGGGACAGGGAATGGCTACACCTTC. This translates into CASRPDYGTGNGYTF.

The chain uses TRBV19 and TRBJ1-5; maybe TRBD1 (5 bases). The V and J ends lost 5 bases and 7 bases respectively, with 12 bases between them. CDR3 length equals 13 residues. CDR1 LNHDA and CDR2 SQIVND come from the germline V gene (reference sequence). CDR3 amino acids: CASSPGGWQPQHF. The CDR3, as DNA: TGTGCCAGTAGTCCGGGGGGGTGGCAGCCCCAGCATTTT.

The chain carries TRBV20-1 and TRBJ2-7, with D perhaps TRBD1 (5 bases). Germline V lookup: CDR1 DFQATT, CDR2 SNEGSKA (reference sequence). Between the trimmed V and J ends, which lost 3 bases and 4 bases, there was a span of 7 bases. The CDR3 has 11 residues. This CDR3 is CSARAGYEQYF. The CDR3 DNA reads as TGCAGTGCTAGGGCAGGGTACGAGCAGTACTTC.

The chain employs TRBV25-1 and TRBJ2-5; 8 bases are a match to TRBD1. Germline CDR1 MGHDK, CDR2 SYGVNS. Unmatched junction bases numbered 5, after V lost 6 bases and J lost 2 bases. CDR3 length: 14 amino acids. This CDR3 is CASRRQGPQETQYF. The CDR3 nucleotides are TGTGCCAGCAGGAGACAGGGGCCGCAAGAGACCCAGTACTTC.

This clone was seen a handful of times. This chain links TRBV18 with TRBJ2-3; tentative D call: TRBD2 (5 bases). Trimming removed 6 bases at V and 6 bases at J, with 16 bases between. Germline V CDR1 and CDR2: KGHSH, LQKENI. CDR3 size: 14 residues. The CDR3 sequence is CASSPRIRGDTQYF. In DNA, the CDR3 is TGTGCCAGCTCCCCGAGGATCCGCGGGGATACGCAGTATTTT.

CDR3 DNA sequence: TGCGCCAGCAGCCAATTGGACAGGGAGAACCCAGAAGCTTTCTTT. Translation gives CASSQLDRENPEAFF. The chain has TRBV4-1 and TRBJ1-1; 8 bases line up with TRBD1. Germline values: CDR1 MGHRA, CDR2 YSYEKL. V lost 2 bases to trimming and J lost 8 bases; unmatched junction nucleotides: 10. The CDR3 sequence is 15 residues long.

The V gene is TRBV11-3, the J gene TRBJ2-3; 7 positions match TRBD1. V lost 4 bases, J lost 1 base, and 2 bases stayed unmatched. CDR3 length equals 14 residues. CDR1 and CDR2 (germline): SGHNT, YENEEA. CDR3 protein: CASSSDRGTDTQYF. In DNA form, the CDR3 reads TGTGCCAGCAGCTCCGACAGGGGCACAGATACGCAGTATTTT.

The chain joins TRBV30 to TRBJ1-2; 7 bases align to TRBD1. From germline, CDR1 is GTSNPN and CDR2 SVGIG (reference sequence). V was clipped by 4 bases and J by 8 bases; unmatched bases: 13. The CDR3 loop spans 14 amino acids. CDR3 protein: CAWTDFGDRQGYTF. CDR3 DNA: TGTGCCTGGACGGACTTTGGGGACAGACAAGGCTACACCTTC.

For this clone: Other DNA sequences within the sample encode an identical CDR3. The chain is built from TRBV9 and TRBJ1-1; the D gene is possibly TRBD1 (5 bases). Germline loops: CDR1 SGDLS, CDR2 YYNGEE. This CDR3 is 13 amino acids long. Trimming removed 0 bases at V and 4 bases at J, with 7 bases between. The DNA for the CDR3 is TGTGCCAGCAGCGTAGGCGACAGCACTGAAGCTTTCTTT. This sequence encodes CASSVGDSTEAFF.

The chain links TRBV3-1 (or the pseudogene TRBV3-2) to TRBJ2-1, with no clear D. V shed 2 bases and J shed 8 bases, with 10 bases lying between them. CDR1 is LGHDT, CDR2 YNNKEL, per germline (reference sequence). The CDR3 spans 13 residues. This CDR3 reads CASSQTDGDEQFF. The CDR3 DNA sequence: TGTGCCAGCAGCCAAACCGATGGAGATGAGCAGTTCTTC.

The chain joins TRBV28 to TRBJ1-5; 7 bases agree with TRBD1. The CDR3 consists of 16 residues. Germline trimming cut 5 bases from V and 0 bases from J; bases unmatched to any gene: 7. Looked up from germline, CDR1 is MDHEN and CDR2 is SYDVKM. The chain's CDR3 is CASSIGTVHSNQPQHF. CDR3 in DNA: TGTGCCAGCAGTATCGGGACAGTTCATAGCAATCAGCCCCAGCATTTT.

This chain uses TRBV30 with TRBJ1-1; 9 nucleotides agree with TRBD1. Germline V lookup: CDR1 GTSNPN, CDR2 SVGIG (reference sequence). The CDR3 has 11 amino acids. The V gene end was trimmed by 2 bases and the J gene end by 10 bases; junction bases not matched to a gene: 2. CDR3 nucleotide sequence: TGTGCCTGGAGTAAGGACAGGGGAGCTTTCTTT. Amino acids: CAWSKDRGAFF.

V is TRBV3-1 (or the pseudogene TRBV3-2) and J is TRBJ2-3; the match to TRBD2 covers 8 bases. Losses at the gene ends were 4 bases for V and 0 bases for J; bases not matched to a gene: 6. Germline lookup yields CDR1 LGHDT and CDR2 YNNKEL (reference sequence). The length of the CDR3 is 16 residues. The CDR3 reads CASSPLKRGSTDTQYF. The CDR3 DNA follows: TGTGCCAGCAGCCCACTAAAGCGGGGGAGCACAGATACGCAGTATTTT.

The chain carries TRBV30 and TRBJ2-5; D remains ambiguous. Between the trimmed V and J ends, which lost 5 bases and 4 bases, there was a span of 11 bases. Germline-derived CDR1 and CDR2 are GTSNPN and SVGIG (reference sequence). The CDR3 runs 12 residues. The DNA for the CDR3 is TGTGCCTGGGAGGTTGGTCCAGAGACCCAGTACTTC. It codes for CAWEVGPETQYF.

The chain links TRBV12-5 to TRBJ2-3, with D unclear. The CDR3 covers 14 residues. The V end lost 0 bases, the J end lost 2 bases, and 6 bases lay between the germline ends. CDR1 LGHNT and CDR2 FRNRAP come from the germline V gene. CDR3 in DNA: TGTGCTAGTGGTTTGGTATGGACCACAGATACGCAGTATTTT. Residues: CASGLVWTTDTQYF.

The chain has TRBV7-6 and TRBJ2-3; D gene unclear. The CDR3 covers 16 residues. The germline V gene has CDR1 SGHVS and CDR2 FNYEAQ. With 1 base removed from V and 3 bases from J, the gap between germline ends came to 14 bases. The CDR3 bases are TGTGCCAGCAGCTTAGACCCTGGAGAAACAACAGATACGCAGTATTTT. It is translated as CASSLDPGETTDTQYF.